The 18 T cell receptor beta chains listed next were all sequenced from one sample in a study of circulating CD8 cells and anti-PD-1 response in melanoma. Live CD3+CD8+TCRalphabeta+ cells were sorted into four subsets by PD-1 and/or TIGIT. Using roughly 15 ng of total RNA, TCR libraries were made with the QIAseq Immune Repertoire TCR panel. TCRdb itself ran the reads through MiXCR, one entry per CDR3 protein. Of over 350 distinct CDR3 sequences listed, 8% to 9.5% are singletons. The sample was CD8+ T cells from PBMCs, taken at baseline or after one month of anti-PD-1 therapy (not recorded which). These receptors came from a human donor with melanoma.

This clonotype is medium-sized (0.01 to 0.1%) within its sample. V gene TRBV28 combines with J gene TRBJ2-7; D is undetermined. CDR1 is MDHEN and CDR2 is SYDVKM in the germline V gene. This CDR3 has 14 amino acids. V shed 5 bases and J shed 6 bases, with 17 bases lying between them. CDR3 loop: CASSRSGDSSEQYF. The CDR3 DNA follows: TGTGCCAGCAGTCGAAGTGGGGATTCATCCGAGCAGTACTTC.

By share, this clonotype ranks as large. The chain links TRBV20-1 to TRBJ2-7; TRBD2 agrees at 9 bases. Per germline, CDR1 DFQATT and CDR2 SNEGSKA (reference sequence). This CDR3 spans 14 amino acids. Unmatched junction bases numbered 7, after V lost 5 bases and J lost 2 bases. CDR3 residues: CSAAGLAETYEQYF. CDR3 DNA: TGCAGTGCTGCGGGACTAGCAGAGACCTACGAGCAGTACTTC.

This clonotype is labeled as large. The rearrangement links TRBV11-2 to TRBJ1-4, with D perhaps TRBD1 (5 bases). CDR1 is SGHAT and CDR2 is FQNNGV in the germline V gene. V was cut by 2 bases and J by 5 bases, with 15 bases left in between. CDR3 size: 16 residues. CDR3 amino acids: CASSLPQAGLNEKLFF. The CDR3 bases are TGTGCCAGCAGCTTACCCCAAGCGGGACTGAATGAAAAACTGTTTTTT.

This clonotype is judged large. In nucleotides, the CDR3 is TGTGCCAGCAGCTTAGCGGGGGGCCCCATCGAGCAGTTCTTC. Its protein is CASSLAGGPIEQFF. This chain uses TRBV7-2 with TRBJ2-1; D may correspond to TRBD1 or TRBD2 (6 bases each). CDR3 length: 14 amino acids. In germline, CDR1 is SGHTA, CDR2 FQGNSA. Trimming cost V 0 bases and J 10 bases, with 13 bases left between them. The full variable domain, with the rest looked up from reference TRBV7-2 and TRBJ2-1, is GAGVSQSPSNKVTEKGKDVELRCDPISGHTALYWYRQSLGQGLEFLIYFQGNSAPDKSGLPSDRFSAERTGGSVSTLTIQRTQQEDSAVYLCASSLAGGPIEQFFGPGTRLTVL.

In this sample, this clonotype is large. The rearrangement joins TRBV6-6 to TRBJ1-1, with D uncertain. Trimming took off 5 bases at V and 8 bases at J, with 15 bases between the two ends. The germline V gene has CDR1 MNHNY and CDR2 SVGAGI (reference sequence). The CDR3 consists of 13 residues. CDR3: CASSVTEEVEAFF. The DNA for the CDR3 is TGTGCCAGCAGTGTCACAGAGGAGGTCGAAGCTTTCTTT.

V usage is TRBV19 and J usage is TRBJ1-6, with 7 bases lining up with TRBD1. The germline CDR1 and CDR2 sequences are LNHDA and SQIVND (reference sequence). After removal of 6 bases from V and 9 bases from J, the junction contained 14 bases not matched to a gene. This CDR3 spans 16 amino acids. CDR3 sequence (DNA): TGTGCCAGTAGCAGAGCGTCCGGGACAGTCCTTTCACCCCTCCACTTT. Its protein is CASSRASGTVLSPLHF. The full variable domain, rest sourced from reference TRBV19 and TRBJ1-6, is DGGITQSPKYLFRKEGQNVTLSCEQNLNHDAMYWYRQDPGQGLRLIYYSQIVNDFQKGDIAEGYSVSREKKESFPLTVTSAQKNPTAFYLCASSRASGTVLSPLHFGNGTRLTVT.

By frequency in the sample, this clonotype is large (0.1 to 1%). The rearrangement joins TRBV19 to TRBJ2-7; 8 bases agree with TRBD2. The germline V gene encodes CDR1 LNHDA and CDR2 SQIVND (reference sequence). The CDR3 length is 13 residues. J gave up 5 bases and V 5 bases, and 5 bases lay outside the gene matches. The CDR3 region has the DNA TGTGCCAGTAGTGCCCGGGGGGGTGACGAGCAGTACTTC. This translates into CASSARGGDEQYF.

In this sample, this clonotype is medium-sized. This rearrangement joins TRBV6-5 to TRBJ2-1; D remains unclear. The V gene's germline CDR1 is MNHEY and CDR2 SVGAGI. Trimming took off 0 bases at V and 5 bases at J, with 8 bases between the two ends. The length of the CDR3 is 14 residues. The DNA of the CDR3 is TGTGCCAGCAGTTACTCGAGTTCCCACAATGAGCAGTTCTTC. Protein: CASSYSSSHNEQFF.

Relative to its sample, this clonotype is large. The CDR3 DNA is TGTGCCAGCAAATCACCGGGACCGTTCAACCCTAAGCAGTACTTC. Amino acids: CASKSPGPFNPKQYF. This chain joins TRBV21-1 and TRBJ2-7; TRBD1, the D gene given by the table, was not confirmed from the DNA. TRBV21-1 is described as a pseudogene. The CDR3 runs 15 residues.

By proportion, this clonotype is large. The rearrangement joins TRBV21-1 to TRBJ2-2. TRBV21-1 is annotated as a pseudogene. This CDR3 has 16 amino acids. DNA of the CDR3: TGTGCCAGGCTCAAACAGTCTGCTTGGAACACCGGGGAGCTGTTTTTT. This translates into CARLKQSAWNTGELFF.

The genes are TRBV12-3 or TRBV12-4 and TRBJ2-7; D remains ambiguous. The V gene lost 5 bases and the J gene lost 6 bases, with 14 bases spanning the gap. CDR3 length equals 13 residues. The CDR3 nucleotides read TGTGCCAGCAGTCCCGGCGTGACCTGCGAGCAGTACTTC. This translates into CASSPGVTCEQYF.

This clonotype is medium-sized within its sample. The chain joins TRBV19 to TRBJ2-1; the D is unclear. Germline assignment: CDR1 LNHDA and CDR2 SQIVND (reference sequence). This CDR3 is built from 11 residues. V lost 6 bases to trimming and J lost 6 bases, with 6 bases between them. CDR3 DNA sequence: TGTGCCAGTAGCTTTAGCAATGAGCAGTTCTTC. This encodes CASSFSNEQFF.

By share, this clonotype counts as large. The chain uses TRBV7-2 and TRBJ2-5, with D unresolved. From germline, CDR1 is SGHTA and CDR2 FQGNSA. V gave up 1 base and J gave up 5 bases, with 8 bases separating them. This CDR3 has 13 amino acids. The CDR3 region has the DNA TGTGCCAGCAGCTTAGAAGTGGTGGAGACCCAGTACTTC. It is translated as CASSLEVVETQYF.

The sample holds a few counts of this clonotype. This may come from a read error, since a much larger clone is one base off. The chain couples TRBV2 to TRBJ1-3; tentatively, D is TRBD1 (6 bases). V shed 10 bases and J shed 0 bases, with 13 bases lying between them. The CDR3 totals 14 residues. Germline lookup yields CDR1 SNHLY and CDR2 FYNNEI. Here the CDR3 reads CATTGDFSGNTIYF. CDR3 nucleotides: TGTGCCACGACAGGAGACTTCTCTGGAAACACCATATATTTT.

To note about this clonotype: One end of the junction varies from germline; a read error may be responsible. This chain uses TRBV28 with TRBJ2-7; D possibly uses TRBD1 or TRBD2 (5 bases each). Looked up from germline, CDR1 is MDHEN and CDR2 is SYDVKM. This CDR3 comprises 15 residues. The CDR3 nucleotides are TGTGCCGGCAGTTTACCAGCGGACATACTGAACGAGCAGTACTTC. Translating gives CAGSLPADILNEQYF.

CDR3 nucleotide sequence: TGTGCGATCAGCCCGGGACAGGGGTACAAGCAGTACTTC. As protein: CAISPGQGYKQYF. The chain links TRBV19 to TRBJ2-7, with 10 bases matching TRBD1. The germline gives CDR1 LNHDA, CDR2 SQIVND (reference sequence). This CDR3 comprises 13 residues.

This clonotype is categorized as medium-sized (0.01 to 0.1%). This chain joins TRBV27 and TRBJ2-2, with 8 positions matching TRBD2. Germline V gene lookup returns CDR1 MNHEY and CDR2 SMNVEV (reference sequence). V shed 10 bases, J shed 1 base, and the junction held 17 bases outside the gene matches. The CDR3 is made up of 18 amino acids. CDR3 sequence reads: CATSETPGLAWNTGELFF. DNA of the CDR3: TGTGCCACCTCTGAAACACCCGGACTAGCTTGGAACACCGGGGAGCTGTTTTTT.

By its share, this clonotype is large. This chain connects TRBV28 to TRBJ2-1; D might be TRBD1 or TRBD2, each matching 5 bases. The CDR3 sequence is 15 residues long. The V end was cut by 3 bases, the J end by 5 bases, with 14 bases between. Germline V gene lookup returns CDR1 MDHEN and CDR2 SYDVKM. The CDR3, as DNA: TGTGCCAGCAGTTTGAGGGACGGAATCAACAATGAGCAGTTCTTC. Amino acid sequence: CASSLRDGINNEQFF.